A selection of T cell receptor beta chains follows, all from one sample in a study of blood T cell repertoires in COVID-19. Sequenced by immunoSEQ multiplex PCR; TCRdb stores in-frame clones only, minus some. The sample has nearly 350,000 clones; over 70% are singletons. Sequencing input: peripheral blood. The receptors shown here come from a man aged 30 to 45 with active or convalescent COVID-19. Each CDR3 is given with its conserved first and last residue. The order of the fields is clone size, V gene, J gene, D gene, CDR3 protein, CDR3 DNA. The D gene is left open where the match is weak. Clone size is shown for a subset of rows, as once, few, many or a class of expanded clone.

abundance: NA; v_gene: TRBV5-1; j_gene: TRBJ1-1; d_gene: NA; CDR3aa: CASSLANRRTEAFF; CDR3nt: TGCGCCAGCAGCTTGGCCAACAGAAGGACTGAAGCTTTCTTT
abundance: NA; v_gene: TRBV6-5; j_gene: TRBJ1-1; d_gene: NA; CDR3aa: CASSRGLGEAFF; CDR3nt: TGTGCCAGCAGCAGGGGCTTGGGGGAAGCTTTCTTT
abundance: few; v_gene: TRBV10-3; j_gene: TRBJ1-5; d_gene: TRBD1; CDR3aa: CAISEGTGLYSNQPQHF; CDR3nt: TGTGCCATCAGTGAAGGGACAGGATTATATAGCAATCAGCCCCAGCATTTT
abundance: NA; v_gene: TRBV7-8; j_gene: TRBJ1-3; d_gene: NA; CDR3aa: CASSFPYFSGNTIYF; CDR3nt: TGTGCCAGCAGCTTCCCGTATTTTTCTGGAAACACCATATATTTT
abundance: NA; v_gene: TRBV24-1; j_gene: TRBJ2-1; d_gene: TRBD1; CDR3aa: CATSDAQVGGAFNEQFF; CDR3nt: TGTGCCACCAGTGACGCCCAGGTAGGGGGCGCGTTCAATGAGCAGTTCTTC
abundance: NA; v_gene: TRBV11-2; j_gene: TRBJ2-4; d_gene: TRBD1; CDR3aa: CASSGQGTLAKNIQYF; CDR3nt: TGTGCCAGCAGTGGACAGGGGACTCTAGCCAAAAACATTCAGTACTTC
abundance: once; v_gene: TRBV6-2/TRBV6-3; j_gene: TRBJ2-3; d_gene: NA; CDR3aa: CASSWAGRGPTDTQYF; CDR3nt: TGTGCCAGCAGTTGGGCGGGGCGGGGGCCCACAGATACGCAGTATTTT
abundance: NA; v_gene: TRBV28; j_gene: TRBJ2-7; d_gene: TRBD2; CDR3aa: CASSRLAVYEQYF; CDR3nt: TGTGCCAGCAGCCGACTAGCGGTTTACGAGCAGTACTTC
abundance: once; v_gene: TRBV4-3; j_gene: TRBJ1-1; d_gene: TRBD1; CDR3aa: CASSQDTGVGEAFF; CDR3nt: TGCGCCAGCAGCCAAGACACAGGGGTAGGTGAAGCTTTCTTT
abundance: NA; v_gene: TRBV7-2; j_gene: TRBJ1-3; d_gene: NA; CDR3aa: CASSYAGVSGNTIYF; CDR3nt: TGTGCCAGCAGCTATGCAGGGGTCTCTGGAAACACCATATATTTT
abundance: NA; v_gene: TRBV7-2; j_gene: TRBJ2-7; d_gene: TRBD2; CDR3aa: CASSYIAGLYYEQYF; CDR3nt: TGTGCCAGCAGCTACATAGCGGGACTCTATTACGAGCAGTACTTC
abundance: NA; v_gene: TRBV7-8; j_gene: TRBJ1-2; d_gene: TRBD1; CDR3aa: CASSLDNVKRTGYGYTF; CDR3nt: TGTGCCAGCAGCTTGGACAATGTAAAAAGGACAGGCTATGGCTACACCTTC
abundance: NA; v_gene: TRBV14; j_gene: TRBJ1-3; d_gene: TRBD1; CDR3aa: CASSQWTGQNTIYF; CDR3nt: TGTGCCAGCAGCCAATGGACAGGGCAAAACACCATATATTTT
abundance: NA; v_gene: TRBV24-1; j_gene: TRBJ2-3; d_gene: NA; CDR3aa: CATSDLSQSTDTQYF; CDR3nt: TGTGCCACCAGTGATTTGTCCCAGAGCACAGATACGCAGTATTTT
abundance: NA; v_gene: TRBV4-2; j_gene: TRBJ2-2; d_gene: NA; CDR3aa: CASSQEVARLERSGELFF; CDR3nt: TGTGCCAGCAGCCAAGAAGTCGCGAGACTAGAGCGGTCCGGGGAGCTGTTTTTT
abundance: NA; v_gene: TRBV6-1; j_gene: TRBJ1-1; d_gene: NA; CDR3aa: CASSEWRMNTEAFF; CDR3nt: TGTGCCAGCAGTGAGTGGAGGATGAACACTGAAGCTTTCTTT
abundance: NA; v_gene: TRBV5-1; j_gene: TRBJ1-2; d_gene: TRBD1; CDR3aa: CASSPQGAGGYTF; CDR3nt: TGCGCCAGCAGCCCACAGGGGGCCGGCGGCTACACCTTC
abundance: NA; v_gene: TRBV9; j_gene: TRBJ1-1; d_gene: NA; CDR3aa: CASSVETGTEAFF; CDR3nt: TGTGCCAGCAGCGTAGAAACAGGGACTGAAGCTTTCTTT
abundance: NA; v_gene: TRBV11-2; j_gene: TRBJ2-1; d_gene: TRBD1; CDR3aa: CASSLDRFGTVNEQFF; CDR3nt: TGTGCCAGCAGCTTAGATAGGTTTGGGACAGTCAATGAGCAGTTCTTC
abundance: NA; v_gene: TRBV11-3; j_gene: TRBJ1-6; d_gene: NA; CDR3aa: CASSSGQTSPLHF; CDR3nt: TGTGCCAGCAGCTCCGGACAGACTTCACCCCTCCACTTT
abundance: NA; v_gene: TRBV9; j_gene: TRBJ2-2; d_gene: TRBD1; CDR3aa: CASSVTQGFNTGELFF; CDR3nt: TGTGCCAGCAGCGTGACACAGGGGTTTAACACCGGGGAGCTGTTTTTT
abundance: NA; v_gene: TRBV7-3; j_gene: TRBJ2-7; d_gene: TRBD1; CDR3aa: CASSLRSGTGGNEQYF; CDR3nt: TGTGCCAGCAGCTTAAGGTCTGGGACAGGGGGTAACGAGCAGTACTTC
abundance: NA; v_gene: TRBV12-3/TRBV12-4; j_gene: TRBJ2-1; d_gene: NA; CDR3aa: CASSLSRGDEQFF; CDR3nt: TGTGCCAGCAGTTTGAGCAGGGGGGATGAGCAGTTCTTC
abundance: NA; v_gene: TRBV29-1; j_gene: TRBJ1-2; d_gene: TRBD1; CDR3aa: CSVEGWDRASGNYGYTF; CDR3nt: TGCAGCGTTGAAGGCTGGGACAGGGCTAGTGGGAACTATGGCTACACCTTC
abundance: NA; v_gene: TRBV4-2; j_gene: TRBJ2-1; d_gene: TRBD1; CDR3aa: CASDPGQGASNEQFF; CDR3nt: TGTGCCAGCGATCCCGGACAGGGGGCGTCCAATGAGCAGTTCTTC
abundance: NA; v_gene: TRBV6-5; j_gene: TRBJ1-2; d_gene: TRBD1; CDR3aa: CASRIDRVEGYTF; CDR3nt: TGTGCCAGCCGGATCGACAGGGTTGAAGGCTACACCTTC